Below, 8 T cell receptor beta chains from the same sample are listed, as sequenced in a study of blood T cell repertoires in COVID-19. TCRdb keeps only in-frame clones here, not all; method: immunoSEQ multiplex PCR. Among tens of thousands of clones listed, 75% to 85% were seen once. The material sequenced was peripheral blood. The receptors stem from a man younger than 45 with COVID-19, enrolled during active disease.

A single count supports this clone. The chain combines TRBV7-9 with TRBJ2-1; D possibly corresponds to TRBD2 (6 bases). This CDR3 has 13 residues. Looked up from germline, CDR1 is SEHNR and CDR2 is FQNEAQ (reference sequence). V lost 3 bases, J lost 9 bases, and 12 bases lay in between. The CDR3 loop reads CASSFTGGGEQFF. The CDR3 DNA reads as TGTGCCAGCAGCTTTACTGGGGGAGGTGAGCAGTTCTTC.

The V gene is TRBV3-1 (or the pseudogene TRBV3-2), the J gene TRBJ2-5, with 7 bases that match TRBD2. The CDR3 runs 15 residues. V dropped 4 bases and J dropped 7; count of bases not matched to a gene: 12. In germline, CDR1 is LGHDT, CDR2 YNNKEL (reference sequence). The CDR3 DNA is TGTGCCAGCAGCCTCTCAGGAAGCGGGACGGGGACCCAGTACTTC. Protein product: CASSLSGSGTGTQYF.

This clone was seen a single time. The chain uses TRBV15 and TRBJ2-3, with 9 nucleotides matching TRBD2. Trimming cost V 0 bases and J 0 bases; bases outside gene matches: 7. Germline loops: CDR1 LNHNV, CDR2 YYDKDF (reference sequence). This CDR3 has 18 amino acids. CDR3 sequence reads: CATSRDHGGRASTDTQYF. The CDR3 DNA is TGTGCCACCAGCAGAGATCATGGCGGGAGGGCTAGCACAGATACGCAGTATTTT.

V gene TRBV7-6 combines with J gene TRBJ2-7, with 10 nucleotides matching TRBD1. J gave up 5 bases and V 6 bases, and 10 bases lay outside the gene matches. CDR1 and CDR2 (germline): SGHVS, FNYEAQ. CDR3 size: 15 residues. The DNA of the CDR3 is TGTGCCAGCAGTCGCACCTGGGACAGGGGCCACGAGCAGTACTTC. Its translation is CASSRTWDRGHEQYF.

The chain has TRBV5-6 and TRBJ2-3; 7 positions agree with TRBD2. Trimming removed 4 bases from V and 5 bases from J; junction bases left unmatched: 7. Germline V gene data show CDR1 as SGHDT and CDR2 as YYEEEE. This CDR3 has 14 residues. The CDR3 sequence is CASSHGLVGDTQYF. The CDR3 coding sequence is TGTGCCAGCAGCCATGGACTAGTGGGAGATACGCAGTATTTT.

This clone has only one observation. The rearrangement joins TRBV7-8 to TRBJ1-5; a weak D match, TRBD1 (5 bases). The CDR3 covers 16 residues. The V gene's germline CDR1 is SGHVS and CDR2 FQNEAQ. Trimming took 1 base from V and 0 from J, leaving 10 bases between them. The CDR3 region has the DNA TGTGCCAGCAGCTTAGTGGCAGGGAATAGCAATCAGCCCCAGCATTTT. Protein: CASSLVAGNSNQPQHF.

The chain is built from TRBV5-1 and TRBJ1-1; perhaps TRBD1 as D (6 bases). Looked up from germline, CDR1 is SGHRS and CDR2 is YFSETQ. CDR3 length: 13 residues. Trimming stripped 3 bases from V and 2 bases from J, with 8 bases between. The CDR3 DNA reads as TGCGCCAGCAGCTGGGGACAAAACACTGAAGCTTTCTTT. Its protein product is CASSWGQNTEAFF.

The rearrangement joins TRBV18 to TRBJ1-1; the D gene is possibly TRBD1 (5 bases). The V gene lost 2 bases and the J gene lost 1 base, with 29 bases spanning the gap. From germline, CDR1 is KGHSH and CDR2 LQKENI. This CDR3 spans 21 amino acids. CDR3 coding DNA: TGTGCCAGCTCACCATCTTACCTTATAGGACACGATAATTTTCGGAACACTGAAGCTTTCTTT. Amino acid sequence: CASSPSYLIGHDNFRNTEAFF.